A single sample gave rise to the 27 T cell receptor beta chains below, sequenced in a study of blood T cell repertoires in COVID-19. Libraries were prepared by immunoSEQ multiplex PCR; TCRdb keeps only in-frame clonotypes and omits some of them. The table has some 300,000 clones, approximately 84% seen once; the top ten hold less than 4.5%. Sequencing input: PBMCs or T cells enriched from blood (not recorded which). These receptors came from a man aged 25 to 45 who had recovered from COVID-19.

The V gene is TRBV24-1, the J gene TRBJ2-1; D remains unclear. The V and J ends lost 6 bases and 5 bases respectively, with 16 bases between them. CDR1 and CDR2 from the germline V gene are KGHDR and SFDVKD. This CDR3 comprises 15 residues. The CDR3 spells CATSSTPGRHNEQFF. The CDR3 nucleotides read TGTGCCACCAGTTCTACCCCGGGTCGGCACAATGAGCAGTTCTTC.

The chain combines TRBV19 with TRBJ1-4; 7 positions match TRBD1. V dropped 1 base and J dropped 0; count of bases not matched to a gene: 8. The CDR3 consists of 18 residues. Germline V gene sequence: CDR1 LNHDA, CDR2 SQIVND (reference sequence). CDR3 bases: TGTGCCAGTAGTATAGGCCGGGACAGCGTCACAACTAATGAAAAACTGTTTTTT. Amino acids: CASSIGRDSVTTNEKLFF.

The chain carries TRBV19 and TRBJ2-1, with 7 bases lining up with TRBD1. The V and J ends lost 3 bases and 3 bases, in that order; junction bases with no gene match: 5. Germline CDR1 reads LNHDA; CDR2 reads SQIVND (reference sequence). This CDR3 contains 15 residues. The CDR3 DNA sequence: TGTGCCAGTAGTATCGGGCCAGGGGGCTACAATGAGCAGTTCTTC. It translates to CASSIGPGGYNEQFF.

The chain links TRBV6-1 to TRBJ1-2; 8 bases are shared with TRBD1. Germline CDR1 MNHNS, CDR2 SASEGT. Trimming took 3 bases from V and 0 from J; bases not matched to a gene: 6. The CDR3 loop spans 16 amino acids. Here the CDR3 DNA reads TGTGCCAGCAGTGACTGGGACAGGCCAACTAACTATGGCTACACCTTC. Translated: CASSDWDRPTNYGYTF.

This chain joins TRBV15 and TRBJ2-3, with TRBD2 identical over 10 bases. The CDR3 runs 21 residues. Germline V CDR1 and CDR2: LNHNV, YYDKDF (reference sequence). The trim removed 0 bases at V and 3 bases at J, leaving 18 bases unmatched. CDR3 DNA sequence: TGTGCCACCAGCAGAGATAAAGGGGGACTAGCGAGAGAGGGACCTACAGATACGCAGTATTTT. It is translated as CATSRDKGGLAREGPTDTQYF.

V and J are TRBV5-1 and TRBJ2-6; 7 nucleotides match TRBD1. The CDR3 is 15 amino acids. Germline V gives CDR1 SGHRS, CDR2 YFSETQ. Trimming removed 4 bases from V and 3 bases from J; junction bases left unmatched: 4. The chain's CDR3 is CASSRTGDGANVLTF. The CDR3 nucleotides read TGCGCCAGCAGCAGAACAGGGGATGGGGCCAACGTCCTGACTTTC.

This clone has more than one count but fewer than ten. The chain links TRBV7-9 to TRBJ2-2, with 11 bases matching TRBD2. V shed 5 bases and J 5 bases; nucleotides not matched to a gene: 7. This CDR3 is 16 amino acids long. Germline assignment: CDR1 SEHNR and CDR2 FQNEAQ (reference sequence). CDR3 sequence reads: CASSPIAGGRTGELFF. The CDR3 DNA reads TGTGCCAGCAGCCCAATAGCGGGAGGGCGTACCGGGGAGCTGTTTTTT. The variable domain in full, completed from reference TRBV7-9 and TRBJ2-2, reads DTGVSQNPRHKITKRGQNVTFRCDPISEHNRLYWYRQTLGQGPEFLTYFQNEAQLEKSRLLSDRFSAERPKGSFSTLEIQRTEQGDSAMYLCASSPIAGGRTGELFFGEGSRLTVL.

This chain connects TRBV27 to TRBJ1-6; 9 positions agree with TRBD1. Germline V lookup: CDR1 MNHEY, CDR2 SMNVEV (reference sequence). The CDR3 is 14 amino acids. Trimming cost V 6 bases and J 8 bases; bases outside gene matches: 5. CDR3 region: CASRSGTGYSPLHF. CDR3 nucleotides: TGTGCCAGCAGATCCGGGACAGGGTATTCACCCCTCCACTTT.

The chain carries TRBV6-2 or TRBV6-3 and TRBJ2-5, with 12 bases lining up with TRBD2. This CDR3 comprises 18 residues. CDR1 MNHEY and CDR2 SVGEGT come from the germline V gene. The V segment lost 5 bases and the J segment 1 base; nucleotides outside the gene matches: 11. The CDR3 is CASSKNPKTSGSQETQYF. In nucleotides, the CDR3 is TGTGCCAGCAGTAAAAATCCGAAGACTAGCGGGAGCCAAGAGACCCAGTACTTC.

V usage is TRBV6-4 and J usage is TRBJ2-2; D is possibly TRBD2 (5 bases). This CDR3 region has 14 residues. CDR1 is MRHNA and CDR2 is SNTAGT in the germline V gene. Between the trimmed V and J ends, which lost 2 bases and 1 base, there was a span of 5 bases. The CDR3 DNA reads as TGTGCCAGCAGTGACCGGGAGAACACCGGGGAGCTGTTTTTT. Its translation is CASSDRENTGELFF.

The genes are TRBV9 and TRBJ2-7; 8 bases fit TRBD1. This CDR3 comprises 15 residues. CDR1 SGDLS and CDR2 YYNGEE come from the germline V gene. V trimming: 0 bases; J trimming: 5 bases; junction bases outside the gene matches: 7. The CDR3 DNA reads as TGTGCCAGCAGCGTAGATGGCAGGGGGCGTAACGAGCAGTACTTC. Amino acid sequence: CASSVDGRGRNEQYF.

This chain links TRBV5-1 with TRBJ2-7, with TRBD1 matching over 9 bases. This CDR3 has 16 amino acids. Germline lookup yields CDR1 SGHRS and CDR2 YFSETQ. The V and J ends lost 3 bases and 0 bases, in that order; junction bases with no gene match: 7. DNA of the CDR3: TGCGCCAGCAGCTCCCCCGGGACAGGGACCTCCTACGAGCAGTACTTC. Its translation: CASSSPGTGTSYEQYF.

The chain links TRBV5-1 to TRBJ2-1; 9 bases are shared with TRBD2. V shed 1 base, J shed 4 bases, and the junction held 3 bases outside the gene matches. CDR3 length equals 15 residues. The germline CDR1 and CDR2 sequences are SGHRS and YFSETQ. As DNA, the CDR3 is TGCGCCAGCAGCTTGACTAGCGGGCTTTACAATGAGCAGTTCTTC. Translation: CASSLTSGLYNEQFF.

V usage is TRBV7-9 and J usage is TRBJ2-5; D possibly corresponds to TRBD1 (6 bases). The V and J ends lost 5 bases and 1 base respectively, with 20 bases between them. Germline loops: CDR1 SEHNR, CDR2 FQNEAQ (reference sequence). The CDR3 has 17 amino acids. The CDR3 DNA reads TGTGCCAGCAGCCCATCCCCAGGACAGTCGCCCCAAGAGACCCAGTACTTC. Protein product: CASSPSPGQSPQETQYF.

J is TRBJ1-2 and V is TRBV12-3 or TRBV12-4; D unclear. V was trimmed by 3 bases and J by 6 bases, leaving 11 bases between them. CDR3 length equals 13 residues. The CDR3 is CASSFVVGNGYTF. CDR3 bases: TGTGCCAGCAGTTTTGTGGTGGGCAATGGCTACACCTTC.

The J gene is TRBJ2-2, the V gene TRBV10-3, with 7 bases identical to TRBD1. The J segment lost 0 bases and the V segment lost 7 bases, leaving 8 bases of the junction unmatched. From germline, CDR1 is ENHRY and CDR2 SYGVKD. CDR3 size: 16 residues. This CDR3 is CAINKQTGTNTGELFF. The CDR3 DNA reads TGTGCCATCAATAAACAGACAGGGACGAACACCGGGGAGCTGTTTTTT.

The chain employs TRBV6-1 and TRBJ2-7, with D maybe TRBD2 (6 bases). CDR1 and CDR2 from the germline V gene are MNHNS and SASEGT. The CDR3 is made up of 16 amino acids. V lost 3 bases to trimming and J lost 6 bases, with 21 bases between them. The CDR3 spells CASSDRTSGGMGEQYF. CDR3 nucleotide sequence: TGTGCCAGCAGTGATAGGACAAGTGGCGGGATGGGCGAGCAGTACTTC.

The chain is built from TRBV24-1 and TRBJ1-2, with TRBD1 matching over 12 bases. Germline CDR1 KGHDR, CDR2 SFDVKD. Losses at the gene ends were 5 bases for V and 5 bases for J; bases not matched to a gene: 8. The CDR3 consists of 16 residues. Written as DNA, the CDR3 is TGTGCCACCAGTGGCTGGGACAGGGGGCGCGGATATGGCTACACCTTC. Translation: CATSGWDRGRGYGYTF.

Here the CDR3 reads CASSLPTAENYGYTF. The CDR3 bases are TGCGCCAGCAGCTTGCCGACAGCCGAGAACTATGGCTACACCTTC. The V call is TRBV5-1, the J call TRBJ1-2; the D gene is possibly TRBD1 (5 bases). The ends were cut back, 1 base at V and 2 bases at J, with 12 bases in the middle. Germline CDR1 reads SGHRS; CDR2 reads YFSETQ. The CDR3 spans 15 residues. The whole variable domain, remainder taken from reference TRBV5-1 and TRBJ1-2, is KAGVTQTPRYLIKTRGQQVTLSCSPISGHRSVSWYQQTPGQGLQFLFEYFSETQRNKGNFPGRFSGRQFSNSRSEMNVSTLELGDSALYLCASSLPTAENYGYTFGSGTRLTVV.

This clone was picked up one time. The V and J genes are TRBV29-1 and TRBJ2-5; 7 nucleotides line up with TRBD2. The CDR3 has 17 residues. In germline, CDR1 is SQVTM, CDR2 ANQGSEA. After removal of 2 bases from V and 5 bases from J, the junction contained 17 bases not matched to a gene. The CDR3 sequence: CSVESYPLGGDVETQYF. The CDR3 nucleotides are TGCAGCGTTGAATCCTACCCGTTGGGAGGGGATGTGGAGACCCAGTACTTC.

The CDR3 spells CASSDADGNQPQHF. The CDR3 nucleotides are TGTGCCAGCAGTGATGCGGATGGTAATCAGCCCCAGCATTTT. The chain has TRBV2 and TRBJ1-5; the D is unclear. Trimming shortened V by 3 bases and J by 4 bases, and 10 bases separated the two germline ends. CDR1 is SNHLY and CDR2 is FYNNEI in the germline V gene. This CDR3 contains 14 residues.

The CDR3 nucleotides read TGTGCCAGCAGACGACAGGGGGCCGGCTATGGCTACACCTTC. Its protein product is CASRRQGAGYGYTF. This chain joins TRBV2 and TRBJ1-2, with 10 positions matching TRBD1. CDR3 length equals 14 residues. The V gene end was trimmed by 6 bases and the J gene end by 4 bases; junction bases not matched to a gene: 5. Per the germline V gene, CDR1 is SNHLY and CDR2 is FYNNEI.

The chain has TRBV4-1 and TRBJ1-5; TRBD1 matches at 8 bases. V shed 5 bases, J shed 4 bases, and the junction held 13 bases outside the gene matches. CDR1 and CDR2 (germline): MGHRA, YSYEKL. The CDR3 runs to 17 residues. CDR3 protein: CASSLSQGGGINQPQHF. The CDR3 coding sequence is TGCGCCAGCAGCTTATCACAGGGGGGGGGTATTAATCAGCCCCAGCATTTT.

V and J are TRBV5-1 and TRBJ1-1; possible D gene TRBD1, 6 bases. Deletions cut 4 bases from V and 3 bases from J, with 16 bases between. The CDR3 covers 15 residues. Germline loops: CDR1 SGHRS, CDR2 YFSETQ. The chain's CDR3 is CASSRLRPGDTEAFF. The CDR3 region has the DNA TGCGCCAGCAGCCGATTACGACCAGGGGACACTGAAGCTTTCTTT.

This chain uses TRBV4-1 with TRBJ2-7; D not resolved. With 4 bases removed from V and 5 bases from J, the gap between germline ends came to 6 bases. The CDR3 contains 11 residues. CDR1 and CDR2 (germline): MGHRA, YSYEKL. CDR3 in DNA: TGCGCCAGCAGCCTGAACAACGAGCAGTACTTC. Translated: CASSLNNEQYF.

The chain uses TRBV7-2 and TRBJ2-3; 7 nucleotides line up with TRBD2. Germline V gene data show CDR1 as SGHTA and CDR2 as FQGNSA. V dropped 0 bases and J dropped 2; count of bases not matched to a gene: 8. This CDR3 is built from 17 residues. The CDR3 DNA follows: TGTGCCAGCAGCTTAGCGATCAACGGGAGGCTCACAGATACGCAGTATTTT. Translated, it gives CASSLAINGRLTDTQYF.

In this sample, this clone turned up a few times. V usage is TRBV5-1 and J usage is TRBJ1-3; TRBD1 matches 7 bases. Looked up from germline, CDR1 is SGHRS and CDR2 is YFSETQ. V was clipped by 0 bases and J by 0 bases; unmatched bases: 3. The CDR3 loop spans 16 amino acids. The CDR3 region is CASSLGGQSSGNTIYF. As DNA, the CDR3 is TGCGCCAGCAGCTTGGGGGGACAGAGCTCTGGAAACACCATATATTTT.